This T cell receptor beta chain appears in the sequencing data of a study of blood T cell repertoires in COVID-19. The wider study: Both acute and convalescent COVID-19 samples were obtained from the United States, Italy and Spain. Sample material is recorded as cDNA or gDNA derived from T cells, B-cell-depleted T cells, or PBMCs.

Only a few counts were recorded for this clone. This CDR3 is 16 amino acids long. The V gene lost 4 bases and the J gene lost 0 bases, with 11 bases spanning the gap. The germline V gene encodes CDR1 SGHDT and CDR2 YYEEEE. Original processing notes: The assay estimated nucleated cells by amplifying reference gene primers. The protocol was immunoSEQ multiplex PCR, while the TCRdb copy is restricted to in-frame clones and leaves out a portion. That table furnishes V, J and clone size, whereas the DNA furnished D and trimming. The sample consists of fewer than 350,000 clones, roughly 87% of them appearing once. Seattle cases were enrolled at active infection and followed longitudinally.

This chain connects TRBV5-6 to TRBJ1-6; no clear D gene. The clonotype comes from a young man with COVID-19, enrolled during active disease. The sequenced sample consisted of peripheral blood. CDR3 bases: TGTGCCAGCAGCCCTGACGGGAGCTCCTATAATTCACCCCTCCACTTT. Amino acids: CASSPDGSSYNSPLHF.